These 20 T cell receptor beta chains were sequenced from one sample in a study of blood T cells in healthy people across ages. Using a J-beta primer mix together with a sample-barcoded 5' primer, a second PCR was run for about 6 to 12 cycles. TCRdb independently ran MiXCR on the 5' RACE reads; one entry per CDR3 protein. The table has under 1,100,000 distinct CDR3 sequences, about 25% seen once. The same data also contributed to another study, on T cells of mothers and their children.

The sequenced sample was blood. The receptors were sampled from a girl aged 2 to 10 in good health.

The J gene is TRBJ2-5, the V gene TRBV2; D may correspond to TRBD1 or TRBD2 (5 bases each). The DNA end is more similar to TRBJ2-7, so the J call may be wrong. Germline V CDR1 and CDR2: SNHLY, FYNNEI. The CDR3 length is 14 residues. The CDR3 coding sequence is TGTGCCAGCTCTCAGGGACGCATTAACTACGAGCAGTACTTC. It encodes CASSQGRINYEQYF.

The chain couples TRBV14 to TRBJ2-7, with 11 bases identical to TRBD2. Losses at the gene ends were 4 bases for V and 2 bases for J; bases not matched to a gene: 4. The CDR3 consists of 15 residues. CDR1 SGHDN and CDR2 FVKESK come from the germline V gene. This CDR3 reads CASSLYSGRAYEQYF. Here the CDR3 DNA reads TGTGCCAGCAGCCTATATAGCGGGAGGGCCTACGAGCAGTACTTC.

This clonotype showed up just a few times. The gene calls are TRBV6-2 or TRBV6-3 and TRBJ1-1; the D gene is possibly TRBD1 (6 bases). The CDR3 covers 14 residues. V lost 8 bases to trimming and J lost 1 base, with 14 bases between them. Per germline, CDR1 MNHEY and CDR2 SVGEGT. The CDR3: CASQDRFWNTEAFF. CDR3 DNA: TGTGCCAGCCAAGACAGGTTTTGGAACACTGAAGCTTTCTTT.

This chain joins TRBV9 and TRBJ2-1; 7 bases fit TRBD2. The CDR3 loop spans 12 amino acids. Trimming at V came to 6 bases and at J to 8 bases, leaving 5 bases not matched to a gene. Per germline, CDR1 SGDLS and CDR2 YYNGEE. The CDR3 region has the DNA TGTGCCAGCACCGGGGGGACGTATGAGCAGTTCTTC. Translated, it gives CASTGGTYEQFF.

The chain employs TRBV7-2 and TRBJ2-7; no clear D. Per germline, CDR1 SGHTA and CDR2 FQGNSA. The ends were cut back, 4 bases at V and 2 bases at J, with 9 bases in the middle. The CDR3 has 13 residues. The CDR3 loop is CASSYPPTYEQYF. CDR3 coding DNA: TGTGCCAGCAGCTACCCCCCTACCTACGAGCAGTACTTC.

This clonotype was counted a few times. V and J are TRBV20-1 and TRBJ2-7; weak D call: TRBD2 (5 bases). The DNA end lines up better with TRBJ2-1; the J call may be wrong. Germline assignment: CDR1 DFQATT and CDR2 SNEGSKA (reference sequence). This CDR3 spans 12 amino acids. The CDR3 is CSASIGVNEQFF. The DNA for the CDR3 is TGCAGTGCTAGTATCGGGGTAAATGAGCAGTTCTTC.

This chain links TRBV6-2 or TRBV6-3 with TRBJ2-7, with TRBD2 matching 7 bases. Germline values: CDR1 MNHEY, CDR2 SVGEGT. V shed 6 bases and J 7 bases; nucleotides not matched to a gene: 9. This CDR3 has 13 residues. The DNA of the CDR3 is TGTGCCAGCAGGATTCCCCCCGGGAGGGAGCAGTACTTC. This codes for CASRIPPGREQYF.

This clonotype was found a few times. This CDR3 is CASGRGGNTEAFF. In DNA form, the CDR3 reads TGTGCCAGTGGACGTGGGGGGAACACTGAAGCTTTCTTT. This chain joins TRBV2 and TRBJ1-1; D may be TRBD1 (5 bases). The CDR3 length is 13 residues. Trimming stripped 9 bases from V and 1 base from J, with 12 bases between. CDR1 and CDR2 (germline): SNHLY, FYNNEI.

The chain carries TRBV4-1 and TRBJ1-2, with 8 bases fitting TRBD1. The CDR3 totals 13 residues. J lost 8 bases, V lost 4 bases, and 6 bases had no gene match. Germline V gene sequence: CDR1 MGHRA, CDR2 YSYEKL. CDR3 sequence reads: CASSLRTGHGYTF. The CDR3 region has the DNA TGCGCCAGCAGCCTCCGGACAGGGCACGGCTACACCTTC.

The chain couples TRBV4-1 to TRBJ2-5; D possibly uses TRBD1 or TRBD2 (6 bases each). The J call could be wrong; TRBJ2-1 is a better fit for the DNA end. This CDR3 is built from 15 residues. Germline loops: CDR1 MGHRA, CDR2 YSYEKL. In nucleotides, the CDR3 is TGCGCCAGCAGCCAAGAGACCAGGGGAGGCTACGAGCAGTTCTTC. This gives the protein CASSQETRGGYEQFF.

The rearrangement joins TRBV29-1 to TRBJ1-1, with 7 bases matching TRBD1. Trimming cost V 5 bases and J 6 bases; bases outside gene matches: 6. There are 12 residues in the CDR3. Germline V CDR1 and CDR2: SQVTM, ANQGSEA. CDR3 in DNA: TGCAGCGTTCCCACAGGGGTGGCTGAAGCTTTCTTT. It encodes CSVPTGVAEAFF.

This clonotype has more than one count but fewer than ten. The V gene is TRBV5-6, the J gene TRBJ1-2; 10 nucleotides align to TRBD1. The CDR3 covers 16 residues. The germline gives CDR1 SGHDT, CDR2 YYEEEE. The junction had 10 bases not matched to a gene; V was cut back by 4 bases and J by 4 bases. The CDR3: CASSPETGGMGYGYTF. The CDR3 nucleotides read TGTGCCAGCAGCCCTGAGACAGGGGGCATGGGCTATGGCTACACCTTC. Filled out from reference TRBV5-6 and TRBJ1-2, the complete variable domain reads DAGVTQSPTHLIKTRGQQVTLRCSPKSGHDTVSWYQQALGQGPQFIFQYYEEEERQRGNFPDRFSGHQFPNYSSELNVNALLLGDSALYLCASSPETGGMGYGYTFGSGTRLTVV.

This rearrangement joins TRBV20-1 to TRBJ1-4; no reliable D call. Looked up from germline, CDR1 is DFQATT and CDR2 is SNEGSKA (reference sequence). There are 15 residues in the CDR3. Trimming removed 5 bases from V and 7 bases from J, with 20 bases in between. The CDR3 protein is CSAALAWTETEKLFF. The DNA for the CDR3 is TGCAGTGCTGCTTTAGCATGGACGGAGACTGAAAAACTGTTTTTT.

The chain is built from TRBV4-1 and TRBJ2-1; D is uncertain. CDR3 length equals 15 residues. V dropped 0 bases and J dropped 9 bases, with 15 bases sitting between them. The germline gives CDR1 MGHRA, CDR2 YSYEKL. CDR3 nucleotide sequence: TGCGCCAGCAGCCAAGAATCCAGACCCGAGAGTGAGCAGTTCTTC. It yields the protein CASSQESRPESEQFF.

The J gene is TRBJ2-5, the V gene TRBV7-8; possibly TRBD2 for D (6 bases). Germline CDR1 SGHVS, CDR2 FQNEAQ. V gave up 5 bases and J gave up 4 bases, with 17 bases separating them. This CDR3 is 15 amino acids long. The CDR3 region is CASSVLASQIETQYF. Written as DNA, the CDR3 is TGTGCCAGCAGCGTACTAGCCTCCCAAATAGAGACCCAGTACTTC.

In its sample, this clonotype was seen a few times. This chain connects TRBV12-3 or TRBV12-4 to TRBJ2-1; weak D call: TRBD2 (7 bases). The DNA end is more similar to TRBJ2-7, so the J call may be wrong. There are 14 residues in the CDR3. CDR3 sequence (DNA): TGTGCCAGCACCCCTGGCGGGGGCACCTACGAGCAGTACTTC. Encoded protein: CASTPGGGTYEQYF.

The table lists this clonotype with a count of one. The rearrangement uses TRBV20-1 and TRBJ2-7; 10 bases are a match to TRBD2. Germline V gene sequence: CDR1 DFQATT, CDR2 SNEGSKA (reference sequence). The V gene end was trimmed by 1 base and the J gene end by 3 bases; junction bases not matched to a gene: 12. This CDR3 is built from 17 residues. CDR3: CSARAAGGPQGYYEQYF. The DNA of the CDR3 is TGCAGTGCTAGAGCAGCGGGAGGGCCACAGGGTTACTACGAGCAGTACTTC.

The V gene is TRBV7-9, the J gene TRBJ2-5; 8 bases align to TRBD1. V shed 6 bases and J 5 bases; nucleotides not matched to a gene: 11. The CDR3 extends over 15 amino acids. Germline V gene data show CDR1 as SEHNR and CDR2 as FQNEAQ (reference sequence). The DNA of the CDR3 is TGTGCCAGCAGTTTGAGGGGGACAGGCGGCGAGACCCAGTACTTC. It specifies CASSLRGTGGETQYF.

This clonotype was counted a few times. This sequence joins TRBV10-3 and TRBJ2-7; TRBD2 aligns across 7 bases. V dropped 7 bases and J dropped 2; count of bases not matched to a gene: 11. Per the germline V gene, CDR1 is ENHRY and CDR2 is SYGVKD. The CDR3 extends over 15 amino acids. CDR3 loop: CAITNHASGPYEQYF. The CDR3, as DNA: TGTGCCATCACGAACCACGCTAGCGGCCCCTACGAGCAGTACTTC.

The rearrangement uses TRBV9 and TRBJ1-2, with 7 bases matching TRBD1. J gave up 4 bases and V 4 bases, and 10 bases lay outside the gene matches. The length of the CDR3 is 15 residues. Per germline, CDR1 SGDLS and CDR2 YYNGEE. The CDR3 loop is CASSNTGEGVYGYTF. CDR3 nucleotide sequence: TGTGCCAGCAGCAATACAGGGGAAGGGGTCTATGGCTACACCTTC.